The 30 T cell receptor beta chains listed next were all sequenced from one sample in a study of graft-versus-host responses after intestinal transplantation (dated by TCRdb to the early 2020s). These TCRs' antigens remain unknown. Library prep was done by the immunoSEQ multiplex PCR assay. Entries here come from immuneACCESS through TCRdb and include only in-frame sequences with V and J called. Some clones fail to appear in such tables; in the studies checked, an unresolved V gene covers under half of the shortfall, and the cause of the remainder is unknown. Recorded for this sample are roughly 120,000 clones; roughly 91% of them occurred a single time. The ten largest clones add up to roughly 0.11% of the sample. According to the study, the label for this sample's time point signals: cells obtained before transplantation from donor or recipient. Sequenced material: unstimulated CD4+ T cells sorted from spleen or lymph node cells, taken before intestinal transplant. The receptor set was obtained from a human donor who received an intestinal transplant.

The chain employs TRBV15 and TRBJ2-1; TRBD2 is a possible D gene (5 bases). Germline CDR1 is LNHNV and CDR2 is YYDKDF (reference sequence). The CDR3 has 15 residues. Trimming stripped 3 bases from V and 0 bases from J, with 9 bases between. The CDR3 DNA reads TGTGCCACCAGCAGGACTATGACCTCCTACAATGAGCAGTTCTTC. Translated, it gives CATSRTMTSYNEQFF.

In the case of this clone: Mismatch with germline at one junction end may stem from a read error. The rearrangement joins TRBV10-3 to TRBJ1-5, with D uncertain. From germline, CDR1 is ENHRY and CDR2 SYGVKD. This CDR3 contains 16 residues. The CDR3 DNA is TGTGCCATCAGCCTGGGCGTGTTGGGCAGCACTCAGCCCCAGCATTTT. Protein product: CAISLGVLGSTQPQHF.

This clone showed up just once. This rearrangement joins TRBV7-3 to TRBJ2-3, with 8 bases fitting TRBD2. This CDR3 is 15 amino acids long. The germline CDR1 and CDR2 sequences are SGHTA and FQGTGA. The V gene end was trimmed by 7 bases and the J gene end by 0 bases; junction bases not matched to a gene: 6. The chain's CDR3 is CASKQTGGSTDTQYF. The CDR3 DNA sequence: TGTGCCAGCAAGCAAACGGGAGGGAGCACAGATACGCAGTATTTT.

The chain combines TRBV2 with TRBJ2-2, with TRBD1 as a possible D gene (6 bases). Germline CDR1 reads SNHLY; CDR2 reads FYNNEI. The CDR3 is 17 residues long. V gave up 2 bases and J gave up 4 bases, with 17 bases separating them. DNA for the CDR3: TGTGCCAGCAGTGAAACGATAACAGGGAAACGCACCGGGGAGCTGTTTTTT. Amino acids: CASSETITGKRTGELFF.

This clone was seen a few times. The CDR3 is CASARIRTPSYEQYF. The CDR3 nucleotides are TGTGCCAGCGCCCGTATTCGGACGCCGTCCTACGAGCAGTACTTC. The chain is built from TRBV5-6 and TRBJ2-7; no firm D call. Trimming left V 7 bases short and J 1 base short, with 18 bases between. The V gene's germline CDR1 is SGHDT and CDR2 YYEEEE. This CDR3 is 15 amino acids long.

V is TRBV18 and J is TRBJ2-7; D is possibly TRBD1 (5 bases). The CDR3 loop spans 13 amino acids. V was cut by 2 bases and J by 3 bases, with 8 bases left in between. Germline CDR1 KGHSH, CDR2 LQKENI. The CDR3 DNA reads TGTGCCAGCTCACCAGACAGTAACTACGAGCAGTACTTC. Amino acid sequence: CASSPDSNYEQYF.

The chain links TRBV5-4 to TRBJ1-2; possible D gene TRBD1, 6 bases. The CDR3 is 17 amino acids. V gave up 4 bases and J gave up 8 bases, with 27 bases separating them. The germline CDR1 and CDR2 sequences are SGHNT and YYREEE (reference sequence). As DNA, the CDR3 is TGTGCCAGCAGCCCCGGATGGCCGGATGGGGGGCAGCGGGGCTACACCTTC. It translates to CASSPGWPDGGQRGYTF.

The chain employs TRBV7-2 and TRBJ2-7; no firm D call. Trimming pared 4 bases from V and 0 bases from J, leaving 10 bases between. CDR1 SGHTA and CDR2 FQGNSA come from the germline V gene. There are 14 residues in the CDR3. Here the CDR3 reads CASSSRGVSYEQYF. As DNA, the CDR3 is TGTGCCAGCAGCTCCCGTGGCGTCTCCTACGAGCAGTACTTC.

This chain connects TRBV6-5 to TRBJ2-7; TRBD1 agrees at 7 bases. V shed 5 bases, J shed 4 bases, and the junction held 8 bases outside the gene matches. CDR1 and CDR2 (germline): MNHEY, SVGAGI. The CDR3 consists of 14 residues. CDR3 loop: CASSASTGPYEQYF. CDR3 in DNA: TGTGCCAGCAGTGCCTCGACAGGGCCGTACGAGCAGTACTTC.

V usage is TRBV5-4 and J usage is TRBJ2-1, with D tentatively TRBD2 (6 bases). The CDR3 extends over 16 amino acids. The germline gives CDR1 SGHNT, CDR2 YYREEE (reference sequence). V lost 4 bases to trimming and J lost 0 bases, with 14 bases between them. The CDR3 sequence: CASSSSGTYSYNEQFF. As DNA, the CDR3 is TGTGCCAGCAGCAGTTCCGGGACTTACTCCTACAATGAGCAGTTCTTC.

This sequence joins TRBV5-6 and TRBJ2-7, with 7 bases lining up with TRBD1. Germline trimming cut 1 base from V and 3 bases from J; bases unmatched to any gene: 7. Germline V gene data show CDR1 as SGHDT and CDR2 as YYEEEE. The CDR3 spans 15 residues. The CDR3 sequence: CASSLSRQGIYEQYF. The CDR3 DNA reads TGTGCCAGCAGCTTGTCGAGACAGGGAATCTACGAGCAGTACTTC.

This chain connects TRBV6-4 to TRBJ1-1; 11 nucleotides align to TRBD1. In germline, CDR1 is MRHNA, CDR2 SNTAGT. With 5 bases clipped from V and 6 bases from J, the junction kept 2 bases outside the gene matches. This CDR3 spans 13 amino acids. CDR3 sequence: CASSRDRGSEAFF. CDR3 sequence (DNA): TGTGCCAGCAGTAGGGACAGGGGGTCTGAAGCTTTCTTT.

The chain uses TRBV5-1 and TRBJ1-3; maybe TRBD1 (5 bases). V dropped 4 bases and J dropped 0 bases, with 14 bases sitting between them. The CDR3 spans 16 residues. In germline, CDR1 is SGHRS, CDR2 YFSETQ. Written as DNA, the CDR3 is TGCGCCAGCAGCGTGCAGGGAGCTAGCTCTGGAAACACCATATATTTT. Its translation is CASSVQGASSGNTIYF.

The rearrangement joins TRBV5-1 to TRBJ1-4; a weak D match, TRBD1 (5 bases). Germline CDR1 is SGHRS and CDR2 is YFSETQ. The CDR3 has 15 amino acids. The V end lost 5 bases, the J end lost 7 bases, and 18 bases lay between the germline ends. The CDR3 spells CASRTASVVAEKLFF. The DNA of the CDR3 is TGCGCCAGCAGGACAGCATCAGTGGTAGCTGAAAAACTGTTTTTT. The full variable domain, rest sourced from reference TRBV5-1 and TRBJ1-4, is KAGVTQTPRYLIKTRGQQVTLSCSPISGHRSVSWYQQTPGQGLQFLFEYFSETQRNKGNFPGRFSGRQFSNSRSEMNVSTLELGDSALYLCASRTASVVAEKLFFGSGTQLSVL.

This sequence joins TRBV2 and TRBJ2-5; D might be TRBD1 or TRBD2, each matching 6 bases. Trimming stripped 0 bases from V and 5 bases from J, with 19 bases between. This CDR3 spans 17 amino acids. Germline loops: CDR1 SNHLY, CDR2 FYNNEI. CDR3: CASSEAALSGGPETQYF. The CDR3, as DNA: TGTGCCAGCAGTGAAGCGGCATTAAGTGGGGGGCCGGAGACCCAGTACTTC.

The chain links TRBV6-5 to TRBJ1-1; D gene unclear. Trimming shortened V by 5 bases and J by 5 bases, and 12 bases separated the two germline ends. The CDR3 is 13 amino acids. Per the germline V gene, CDR1 is MNHEY and CDR2 is SVGAGI. Here the CDR3 reads CASSRPPRTEAFF. The DNA for the CDR3 is TGTGCCAGCAGTCGACCCCCACGGACTGAAGCTTTCTTT.

This clone has a handful of counts. V and J are TRBV10-1 and TRBJ2-7, with unresolved D. V was clipped by 0 bases and J by 2 bases, with 11 bases between them. The CDR3 has 15 amino acids. The germline gives CDR1 WNHNN, CDR2 SYGVQD (reference sequence). This CDR3 reads CASSESTAPPYEQYF. For the CDR3, the DNA is TGCGCCAGCAGTGAGTCGACCGCCCCCCCCTACGAGCAGTACTTC.

The chain joins TRBV29-1 to TRBJ2-3; D assignment may be TRBD1 or TRBD2 (5 bases each). Looked up from germline, CDR1 is SQVTM and CDR2 is ANQGSEA. The CDR3 is 16 residues long. Trimming took 7 bases from V and 0 from J, leaving 20 bases between them. The CDR3: CSATRQLRISTDTQYF. CDR3 nucleotides: TGCAGCGCTACTAGACAGCTTCGGATTAGCACAGATACGCAGTATTTT.

The rearrangement uses TRBV5-1 and TRBJ2-7; perhaps TRBD2 as D (6 bases). The CDR3 has 13 amino acids. V was shortened by 5 bases and J by 5 bases, with 14 bases between the two germline ends. CDR1 is SGHRS and CDR2 is YFSETQ in the germline V gene. The CDR3 spells CASSRDSSNEQYF. The CDR3 DNA sequence: TGCGCCAGCAGTAGGGACTCCTCAAACGAGCAGTACTTC. The full variable domain, completed using reference TRBV5-1 and TRBJ2-7, is KAGVTQTPRYLIKTRGQQVTLSCSPISGHRSVSWYQQTPGQGLQFLFEYFSETQRNKGNFPGRFSGRQFSNSRSEMNVSTLELGDSALYLCASSRDSSNEQYFGPGTRLTVT.

The chain carries TRBV5-1 and TRBJ1-1; weak D call: TRBD1 (6 bases). The V end lost 1 base, the J end lost 1 base, and 14 bases lay between the germline ends. The CDR3 covers 16 residues. Germline CDR1 and CDR2: SGHRS and YFSETQ. The CDR3 DNA reads TGCGCCAGCAGCTTGCAATTGGGGGCGCAGAACACTGAAGCTTTCTTT. It yields the protein CASSLQLGAQNTEAFF.

V usage is TRBV7-8 and J usage is TRBJ2-5; 7 nucleotides agree with TRBD1. The CDR3 extends over 15 amino acids. Trimming took 4 bases from V and 1 from J; bases not matched to a gene: 6. CDR1 is SGHVS and CDR2 is FQNEAQ in the germline V gene. CDR3: CASSSGQASQETQYF. The CDR3 coding sequence is TGTGCCAGCAGCTCCGGACAGGCATCCCAAGAGACCCAGTACTTC.

V gene TRBV5-5 combines with J gene TRBJ2-7, with D perhaps being TRBD1 or TRBD2 (5 bases each). The CDR3 extends over 14 amino acids. The V gene lost 3 bases and the J gene lost 3 bases, with 13 bases spanning the gap. Per the germline V gene, CDR1 is SGHKS and CDR2 is YYEKEE (reference sequence). CDR3 coding DNA: TGTGCCAGCAGCTGGGGACCGACCTACTACGAGCAGTACTTC. It yields the protein CASSWGPTYYEQYF.

V gene TRBV5-1 combines with J gene TRBJ1-4, with unresolved D. This CDR3 contains 13 residues. Germline V gene sequence: CDR1 SGHRS, CDR2 YFSETQ. V lost 3 bases, J lost 6 bases, and 9 bases lay in between. The CDR3 region is CASSSDLDEKLFF. CDR3 coding DNA: TGCGCCAGCAGCTCCGACCTGGATGAAAAACTGTTTTTT.

The chain has TRBV2 and TRBJ2-6; TRBD1 matches 9 bases. CDR3 length: 16 residues. J was trimmed by 2 bases and V by 8 bases; bases with no gene match: 7. Germline V lookup: CDR1 SNHLY, CDR2 FYNNEI. CDR3 protein: CASLGQGNAGANVLTF. Written as DNA, the CDR3 is TGTGCCAGCCTGGGACAGGGAAACGCTGGGGCCAACGTCCTGACTTTC.

This clone was recorded once. V usage is TRBV5-1 and J usage is TRBJ2-5; D may match TRBD1 or TRBD2 (7 bases each). CDR1 and CDR2 from the germline V gene are SGHRS and YFSETQ. This CDR3 region has 15 residues. The V gene lost 0 bases and the J gene lost 5 bases, with 14 bases spanning the gap. CDR3 DNA: TGCGCCAGCAGCTTGGAAGCAGGGGGGGTTGAGACCCAGTACTTC. This encodes CASSLEAGGVETQYF.

The chain joins TRBV9 to TRBJ2-3; D uncertain. The CDR3 sequence is 12 residues long. V lost 0 bases to trimming and J lost 6 bases, with 5 bases between them. In germline, CDR1 is SGDLS, CDR2 YYNGEE. The CDR3 DNA reads as TGTGCCAGCAGCGTAGATGGTGATACGCAGTATTTT. It translates to CASSVDGDTQYF.

Comments on this clone: Other DNA sequences in the sample encode the same CDR3. The rearrangement uses TRBV7-9 and TRBJ2-2; unclear D gene. This CDR3 has 13 amino acids. V lost 3 bases to trimming and J lost 5 bases, with 7 bases between them. Germline V gives CDR1 SEHNR, CDR2 FQNEAQ (reference sequence). This CDR3 is CASSLERTGELFF. The CDR3 nucleotides read TGTGCCAGCAGCTTGGAGAGGACCGGGGAGCTGTTTTTT.

This chain uses TRBV7-8 with TRBJ2-7; unclear D gene. Germline CDR1 and CDR2: SGHVS and FQNEAQ. The CDR3 sequence is 11 residues long. Trimming took off 0 bases at V and 7 bases at J, with 4 bases between the two ends. The CDR3 is CASSLAGEQYF. The CDR3 bases are TGTGCCAGCAGCTTAGCAGGGGAGCAGTACTTC.

V usage is TRBV28 and J usage is TRBJ1-5; D gene unclear. Germline-derived CDR1 and CDR2 are MDHEN and SYDVKM. There are 16 residues in the CDR3. Trimming shortened V by 3 bases and J by 2 bases, and 14 bases separated the two germline ends. The CDR3 region is CASSLRGRDRNQPQHF. CDR3 in DNA: TGTGCCAGCAGTTTGAGAGGGAGGGATCGCAATCAGCCCCAGCATTTT.

In its sample, this clone was seen once. The rearrangement links TRBV7-3 to TRBJ2-1, with 8 bases identical to TRBD2. V was clipped by 5 bases and J by 5 bases; unmatched bases: 11. In germline, CDR1 is SGHTA, CDR2 FQGTGA. CDR3 size: 16 residues. CDR3 region: CASSPVLSSGNNEQFF. CDR3 sequence (DNA): TGTGCCAGCAGCCCCGTGTTGAGTAGCGGGAACAATGAGCAGTTCTTC.